The clone carrying this TCR beta chain has just a few counts. What it binds is unknown. This specimen comes from a study of identical twins. Study findings and constraints: Cross-sectional statistics, not tracking of the same donors, supported the conclusions. Memory repertoires lacked the insertion deficit that abundant cord blood beta clonotypes showed. Alpha sequences out of frame and shared by twins had excess low generation probability.

Template switching created a universal primer site, and the cDNA included unique molecular identifiers. Each CDR3 protein gets one entry after TCRdb re-called the 5' RACE reads with MiXCR. The sample records 640,000 or so distinct CDR3 sequences, around 6% being singletons. V was trimmed by 2 bases and J by 4 bases, leaving 11 bases between them. The CDR3 sequence is 14 residues long. The specimen was naive T cells sorted from blood. The chain recombines TRBV12-3 or TRBV12-4 with TRBJ1-2; D perhaps matches TRBD1 (6 bases). The source of this sequence is a man younger than 35 in good health. CDR3 amino acids: CASSLSGGGYGYTF. For the CDR3, the DNA is TGTGCCAGCAGTTTATCCGGGGGCGGCTATGGCTACACCTTC.